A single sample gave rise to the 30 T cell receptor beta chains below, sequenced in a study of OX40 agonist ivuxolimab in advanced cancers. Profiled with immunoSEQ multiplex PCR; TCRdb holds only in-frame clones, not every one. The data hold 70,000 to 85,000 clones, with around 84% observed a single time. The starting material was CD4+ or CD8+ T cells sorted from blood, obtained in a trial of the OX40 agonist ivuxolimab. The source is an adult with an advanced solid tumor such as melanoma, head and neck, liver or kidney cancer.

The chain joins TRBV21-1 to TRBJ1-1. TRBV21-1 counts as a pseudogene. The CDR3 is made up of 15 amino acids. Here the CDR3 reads CASSMRRGENTEAFF. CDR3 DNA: TGTGCCAGCAGCATGCGGCGTGGCGAGAACACTGAAGCTTTCTTT.

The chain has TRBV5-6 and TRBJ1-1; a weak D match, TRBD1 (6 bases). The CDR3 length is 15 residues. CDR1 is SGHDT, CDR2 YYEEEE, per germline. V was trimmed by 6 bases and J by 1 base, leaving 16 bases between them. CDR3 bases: TGTGCCAGCATCGAGGGACACAAATCGAACACTGAAGCTTTCTTT. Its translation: CASIEGHKSNTEAFF.

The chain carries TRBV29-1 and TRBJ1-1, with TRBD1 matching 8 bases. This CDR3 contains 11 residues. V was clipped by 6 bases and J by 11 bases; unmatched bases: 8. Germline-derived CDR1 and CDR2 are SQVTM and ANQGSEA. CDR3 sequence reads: CSVVRGRTAFF. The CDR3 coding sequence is TGCAGCGTCGTCAGGGGGCGAACGGCTTTCTTT.

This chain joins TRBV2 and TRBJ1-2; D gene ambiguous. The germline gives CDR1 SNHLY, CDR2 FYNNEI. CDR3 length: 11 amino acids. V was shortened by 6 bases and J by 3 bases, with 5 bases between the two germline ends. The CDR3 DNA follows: TGTGCCAGCAGGGGTGACTATGGCTACACCTTC. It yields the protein CASRGDYGYTF. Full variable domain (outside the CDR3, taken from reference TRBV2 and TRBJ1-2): EPEVTQTPSHQVTQMGQEVILRCVPISNHLYFYWYRQILGQKVEFLVSFYNNEISEKSEIFDDQFSVERPDGSNFTLKIRSTKLEDSAMYFCASRGDYGYTFGSGTRLTVV.

CDR3 amino acids: CATSRDVGIGNEKLFF. CDR3 DNA: TGTGCCACCAGCAGAGATGTAGGTATTGGGAATGAAAAACTGTTTTTT. This chain connects TRBV15 to TRBJ1-4; D unclear. Germline loops: CDR1 LNHNV, CDR2 YYDKDF (reference sequence). The CDR3 length is 16 residues. The ends were cut back, 0 bases at V and 5 bases at J, with 13 bases in the middle.

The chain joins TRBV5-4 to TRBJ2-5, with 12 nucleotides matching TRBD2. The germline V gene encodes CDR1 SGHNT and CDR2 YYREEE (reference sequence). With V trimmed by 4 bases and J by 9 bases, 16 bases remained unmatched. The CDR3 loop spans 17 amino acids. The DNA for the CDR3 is TGTGCCAGCAGCCCCCCGACTAGCGGGGGAACCTCAGGGCCCCAGTACTTC. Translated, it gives CASSPPTSGGTSGPQYF.

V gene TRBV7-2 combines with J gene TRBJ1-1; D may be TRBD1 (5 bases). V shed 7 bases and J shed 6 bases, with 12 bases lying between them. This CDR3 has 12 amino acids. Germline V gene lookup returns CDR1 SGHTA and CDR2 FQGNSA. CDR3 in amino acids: CASTGTGPEAFF. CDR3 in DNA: TGTGCCAGCACTGGGACGGGTCCTGAAGCTTTCTTT.

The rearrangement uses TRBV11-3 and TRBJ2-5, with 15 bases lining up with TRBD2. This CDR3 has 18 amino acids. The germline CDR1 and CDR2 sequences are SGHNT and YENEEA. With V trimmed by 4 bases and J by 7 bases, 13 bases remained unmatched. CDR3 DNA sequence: TGTGCCAGCAGCTCGAGGACTAGCGGGGGGGCCTCCTTCAGGACCCAGTACTTC. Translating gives CASSSRTSGGASFRTQYF.

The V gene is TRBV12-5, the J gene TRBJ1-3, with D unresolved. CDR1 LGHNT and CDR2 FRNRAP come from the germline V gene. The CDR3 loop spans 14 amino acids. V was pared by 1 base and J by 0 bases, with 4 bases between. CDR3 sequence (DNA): TGTGCTAGTGGTTTGGAGAGCTCTGGAAACACCATATATTTT. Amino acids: CASGLESSGNTIYF.

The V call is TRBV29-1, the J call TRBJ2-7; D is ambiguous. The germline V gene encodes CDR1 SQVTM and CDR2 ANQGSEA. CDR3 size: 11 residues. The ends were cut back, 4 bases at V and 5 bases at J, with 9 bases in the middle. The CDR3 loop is CSVGSINEQYF. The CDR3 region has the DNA TGCAGCGTTGGGTCCATTAACGAGCAGTACTTC.

In DNA form, the CDR3 reads TGTGCCAGCAGCCAATATCCGGGACAGGGGAACATTCAGTACTTC. Residues: CASSQYPGQGNIQYF. The chain employs TRBV7-3 and TRBJ2-4; TRBD1 aligns across 10 bases. This CDR3 comprises 15 residues. From germline, CDR1 is SGHTA and CDR2 FQGTGA. V was clipped by 5 bases and J by 7 bases; unmatched bases: 8.

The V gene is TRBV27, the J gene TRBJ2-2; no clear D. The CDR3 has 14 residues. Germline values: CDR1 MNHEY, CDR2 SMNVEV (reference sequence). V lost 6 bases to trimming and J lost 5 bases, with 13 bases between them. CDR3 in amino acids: CASSPLRWTGELFF. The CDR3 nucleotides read TGTGCCAGCAGCCCCCTCCGGTGGACCGGGGAGCTGTTTTTT.

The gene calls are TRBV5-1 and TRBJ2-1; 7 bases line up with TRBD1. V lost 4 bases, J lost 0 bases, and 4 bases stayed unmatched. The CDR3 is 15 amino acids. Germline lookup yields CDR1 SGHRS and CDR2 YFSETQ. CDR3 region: CASSQNRGSYNEQFF. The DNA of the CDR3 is TGCGCCAGCAGCCAAAACAGGGGCTCCTACAATGAGCAGTTCTTC.

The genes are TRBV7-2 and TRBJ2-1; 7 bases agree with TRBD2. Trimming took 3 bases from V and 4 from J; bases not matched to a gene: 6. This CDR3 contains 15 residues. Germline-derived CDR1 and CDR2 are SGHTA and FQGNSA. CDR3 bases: TGTGCCAGCAGCTTCTCTAGCGGTCGGTACAATGAGCAGTTCTTC. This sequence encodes CASSFSSGRYNEQFF.

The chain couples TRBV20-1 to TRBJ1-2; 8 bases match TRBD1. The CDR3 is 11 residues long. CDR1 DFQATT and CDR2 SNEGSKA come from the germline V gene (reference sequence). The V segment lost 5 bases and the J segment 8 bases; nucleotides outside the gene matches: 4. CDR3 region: CSASRDRGYTF. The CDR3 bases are TGCAGTGCTTCCCGGGACAGGGGCTACACCTTC.

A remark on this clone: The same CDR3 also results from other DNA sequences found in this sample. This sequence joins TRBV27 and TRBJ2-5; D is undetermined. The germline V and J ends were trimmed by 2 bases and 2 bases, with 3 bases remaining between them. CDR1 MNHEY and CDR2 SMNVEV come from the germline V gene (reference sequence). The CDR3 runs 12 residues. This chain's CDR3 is CASSLDQETQYF. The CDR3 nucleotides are TGTGCCAGCAGTTTAGATCAAGAGACCCAGTACTTC.

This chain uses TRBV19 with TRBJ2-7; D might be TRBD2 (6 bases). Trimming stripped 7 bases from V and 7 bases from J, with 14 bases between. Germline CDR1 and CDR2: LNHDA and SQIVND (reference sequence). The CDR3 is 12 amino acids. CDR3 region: CASKDIGGEQYF. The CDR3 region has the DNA TGTGCCAGTAAAGACATCGGGGGAGAGCAGTACTTC.

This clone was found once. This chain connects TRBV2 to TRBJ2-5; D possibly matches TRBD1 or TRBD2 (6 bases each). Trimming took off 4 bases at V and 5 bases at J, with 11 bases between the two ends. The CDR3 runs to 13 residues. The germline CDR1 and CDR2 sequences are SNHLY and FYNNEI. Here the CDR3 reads CASSGGGLETQYF. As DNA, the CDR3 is TGTGCCAGCAGTGGAGGGGGGTTGGAGACCCAGTACTTC.

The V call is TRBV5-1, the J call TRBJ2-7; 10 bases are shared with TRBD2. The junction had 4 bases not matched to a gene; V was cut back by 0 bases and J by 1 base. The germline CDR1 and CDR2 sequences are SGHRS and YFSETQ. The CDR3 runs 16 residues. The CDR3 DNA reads TGCGCCAGCAGCTTGGTGTCTAGCGGGGGTTCCTACGAGCAGTACTTC. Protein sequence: CASSLVSSGGSYEQYF. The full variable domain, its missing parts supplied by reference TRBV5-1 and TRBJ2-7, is KAGVTQTPRYLIKTRGQQVTLSCSPISGHRSVSWYQQTPGQGLQFLFEYFSETQRNKGNFPGRFSGRQFSNSRSEMNVSTLELGDSALYLCASSLVSSGGSYEQYFGPGTRLTVT.

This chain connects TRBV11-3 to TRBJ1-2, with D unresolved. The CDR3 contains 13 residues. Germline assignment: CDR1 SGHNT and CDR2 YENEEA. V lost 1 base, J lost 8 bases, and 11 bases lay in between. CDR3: CASSLVNGVGYTF. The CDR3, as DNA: TGTGCCAGCAGCTTAGTCAACGGGGTCGGCTACACCTTC.

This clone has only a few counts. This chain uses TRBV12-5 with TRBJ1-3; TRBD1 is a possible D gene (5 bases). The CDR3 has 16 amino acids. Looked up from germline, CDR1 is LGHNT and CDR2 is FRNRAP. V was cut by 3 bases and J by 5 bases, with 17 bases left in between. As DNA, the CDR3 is TGTGCTAGTGGTTTTGCATGGGGGTTTGGGAGAAACACCATATATTTT. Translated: CASGFAWGFGRNTIYF.

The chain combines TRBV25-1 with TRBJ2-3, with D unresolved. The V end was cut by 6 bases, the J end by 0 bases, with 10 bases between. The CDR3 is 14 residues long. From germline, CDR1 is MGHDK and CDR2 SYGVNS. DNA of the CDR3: TGTGCCAGCAGGGCCGCGTATAGCACAGATACGCAGTATTTT. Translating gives CASRAAYSTDTQYF.

Here the CDR3 DNA reads TGTGCCAGCAGCTCCGGTGGTCTTGAGCAGTTCTTC. Encoded protein: CASSSGGLEQFF. J is TRBJ2-1 and V is TRBV7-9, with unresolved D. Germline V lookup: CDR1 SEHNR, CDR2 FQNEAQ (reference sequence). Trimming shortened V by 4 bases and J by 9 bases, and 10 bases separated the two germline ends. The CDR3 totals 12 residues.

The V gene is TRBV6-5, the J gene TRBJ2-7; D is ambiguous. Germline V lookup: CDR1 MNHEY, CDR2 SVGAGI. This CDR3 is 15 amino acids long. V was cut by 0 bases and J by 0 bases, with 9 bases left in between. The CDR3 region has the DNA TGTGCCAGCAGTTACTCGGCGGTGAGCTCCTACGAGCAGTACTTC. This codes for CASSYSAVSSYEQYF.

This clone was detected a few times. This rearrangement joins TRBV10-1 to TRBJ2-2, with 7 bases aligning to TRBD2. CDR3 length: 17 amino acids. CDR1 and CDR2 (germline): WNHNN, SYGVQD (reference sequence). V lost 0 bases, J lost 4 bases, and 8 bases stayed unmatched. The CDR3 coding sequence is TGCGCCAGCAGTGAGTCGAACGGGGGGTCTGTCACCGGGGAGCTGTTTTTT. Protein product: CASSESNGGSVTGELFF.

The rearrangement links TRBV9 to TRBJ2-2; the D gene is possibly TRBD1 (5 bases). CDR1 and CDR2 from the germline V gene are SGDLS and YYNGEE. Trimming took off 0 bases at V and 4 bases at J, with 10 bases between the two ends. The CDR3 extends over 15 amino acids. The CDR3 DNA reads TGTGCCAGCAGCGTAGAGGCCAGGGCCACCGGGGAGCTGTTTTTT. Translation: CASSVEARATGELFF. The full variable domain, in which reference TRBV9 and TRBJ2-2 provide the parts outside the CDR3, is DSGVTQTPKHLITATGQRVTLRCSPRSGDLSVYWYQQSLDQGLQFLIQYYNGEERAKGNILERFSAQQFPDLHSELNLSSLELGDSALYFCASSVEARATGELFFGEGSRLTVL.

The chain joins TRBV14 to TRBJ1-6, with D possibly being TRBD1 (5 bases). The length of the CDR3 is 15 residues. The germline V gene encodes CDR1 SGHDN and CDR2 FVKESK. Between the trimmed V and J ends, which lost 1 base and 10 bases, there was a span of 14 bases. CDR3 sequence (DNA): TGTGCCAGCAGCCAAGCACGGAGGGGAGGGTCACCCCTCCACTTT. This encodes CASSQARRGGSPLHF. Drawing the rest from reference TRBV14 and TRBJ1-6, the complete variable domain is EAGVTQFPSHSVIEKGQTVTLRCDPISGHDNLYWYRRVMGKEIKFLLHFVKESKQDESGMPNNRFLAERTGGTYSTLKVQPAELEDSGVYFCASSQARRGGSPLHFGNGTRLTVT.

CDR3 protein: CASSLYHSKANSPLHF. As DNA, the CDR3 is TGTGCCAGCAGCTTGTACCACTCCAAGGCTAATTCACCCCTCCACTTT. The V and J genes are TRBV5-4 and TRBJ1-6, with D unresolved. CDR1 SGHNT and CDR2 YYREEE come from the germline V gene (reference sequence). The CDR3 covers 16 residues. Trimming shortened V by 1 base and J by 6 bases, and 14 bases separated the two germline ends. Variable domain in full (rest from reference TRBV5-4 and TRBJ1-6): ETGVTQSPTHLIKTRGQQVTLRCSSQSGHNTVSWYQQALGQGPQFIFQYYREEENGRGNFPPRFSGLQFPNYSSELNVNALELDDSALYLCASSLYHSKANSPLHFGNGTRLTVT.

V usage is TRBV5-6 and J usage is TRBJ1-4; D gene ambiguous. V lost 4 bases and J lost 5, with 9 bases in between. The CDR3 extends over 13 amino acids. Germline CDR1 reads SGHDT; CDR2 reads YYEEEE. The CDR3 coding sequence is TGTGCCAGCAGCCTACGACTGAATGAAAAACTGTTTTTT. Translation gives CASSLRLNEKLFF.

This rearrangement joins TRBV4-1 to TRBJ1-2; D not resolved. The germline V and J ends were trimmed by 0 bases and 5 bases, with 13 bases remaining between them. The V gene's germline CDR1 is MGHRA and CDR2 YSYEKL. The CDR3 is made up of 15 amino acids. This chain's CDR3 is CASSQDRASTYGYTF. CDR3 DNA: TGCGCCAGCAGCCAAGATCGGGCGAGTACGTATGGCTACACCTTC.